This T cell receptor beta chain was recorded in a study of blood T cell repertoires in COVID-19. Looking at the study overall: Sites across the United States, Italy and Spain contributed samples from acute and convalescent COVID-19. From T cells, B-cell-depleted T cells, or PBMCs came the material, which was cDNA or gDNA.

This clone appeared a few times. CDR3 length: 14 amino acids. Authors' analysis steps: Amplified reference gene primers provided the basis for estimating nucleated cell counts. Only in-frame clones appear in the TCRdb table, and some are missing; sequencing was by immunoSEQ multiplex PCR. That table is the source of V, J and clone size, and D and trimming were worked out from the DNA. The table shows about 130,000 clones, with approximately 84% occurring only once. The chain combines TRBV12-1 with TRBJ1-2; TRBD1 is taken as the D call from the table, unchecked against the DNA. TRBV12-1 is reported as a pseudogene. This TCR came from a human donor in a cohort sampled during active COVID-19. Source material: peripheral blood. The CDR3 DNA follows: TGTGCCAGCAGCCCGCCGTGGGGCTGGGATGGCTACACCTTC. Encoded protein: CASSPPWGWDGYTF.